A selection of T cell receptor beta chains follows, all from one sample in a study of graft-versus-host responses after intestinal transplantation. The assay was immunoSEQ multiplex PCR, and TCRdb's table has in-frame clones only and misses some. This table has under 140,000 clones, approximately 92% appearing once. These receptors lack a known antigen. This sample comprised unstimulated CD8+ T cells sorted from spleen or lymph node cells, obtained before intestinal transplant. Source of these receptors: a human donor who received an intestinal transplant. The CDR3 runs from the conserved cysteine through the conserved F or W. The D gene is left open where the match is weak. A row's size may be missing; if present it is once, few, many or a size class.

TRBJ2-5	.	.	TRBV7-9	TGTGCCAGCAGCTTAGGTGGGGGCGCGGAGACCCAGTACTTC	CASSLGGGAETQYF
TRBJ2-7	.	TRBD2	TRBV30	TGTGCCTGGAGCCCGGTGTTGGGTCGGGAGGGCCTGTACGAGCAGTACTTC	CAWSPVLGREGLYEQYF
TRBJ2-1	.	.	TRBV5-1	TGCGCCAGCAGCTTGTGGAGCGGAGCCTACAATGAGCAGTTCTTC	CASSLWSGAYNEQFF
TRBJ2-5	.	.	TRBV11-2	TGTGCCAGCAGCTTAGTAGGAAACTACGCCCAAGAGACCCAGTACTTC	CASSLVGNYAQETQYF
TRBJ2-7	.	.	TRBV11-3	TGTGCCAGCAGCTTAGGGGCTGGCTACGAGCAGTACTTC	CASSLGAGYEQYF
TRBJ2-7	.	.	TRBV13	TGTGCCAGCGCCCCTTTCGGTAGTAGCTCCTACGAGCAGTACTTC	CASAPFGSSSYEQYF
TRBJ2-3	.	TRBD2	TRBV12-5	TGTGCTAGTGGTTTGCCCCGTGGTAGCGGGAGATCATCAGATACGCAGTATTTT	CASGLPRGSGRSSDTQYF
TRBJ1-5	.	TRBD1	TRBV2	TGTGCCAGCAGTGATCCCTACGCCGGACAGGGAGGAATGGGCAATCAGCCCCAGCATTTT	CASSDPYAGQGGMGNQPQHF
TRBJ2-1	once	TRBD1	TRBV7-8	TGTGCCAGCAGCTTAGGGGACAGCGGACATGAGCAGTTCTTC	CASSLGDSGHEQFF
TRBJ2-7	.	TRBD2	TRBV13	TGTGCCAGCACCGCTGGGGGGGGTGAGCAGTACTTC	CASTAGGGEQYF
TRBJ1-5	.	.	TRBV6-1	TGTGCCAGCAGGAAAGACCTCTCAAGAGGTCAGCCCCAGCATTTT	CASRKDLSRGQPQHF
TRBJ2-7	.	.	TRBV2	TGTGCCAGCAGTGAAGATACTCATTCCTACGAGCAGTACTTC	CASSEDTHSYEQYF
TRBJ1-3	few	.	TRBV10-3	TGTGCCATCAGCCCAAGAGTCCCACAGCTAGGAAACACCATATATTTT	CAISPRVPQLGNTIYF
TRBJ1-5	.	.	TRBV4-1	TGCGCCAGCAGCCAAGAAGGTCAACTAAATCAGCCCCAGCATTTT	CASSQEGQLNQPQHF
TRBJ1-5	.	.	TRBV4-1	TGCGCCAGCAGCCAAGGGCCCGGCCTTGGAGGTCAGCCCCAGCATTTT	CASSQGPGLGGQPQHF
TRBJ2-7	.	.	TRBV5-1	TGCGCCAGCAGCTTCGGTTTTACCTACGAGCAGTACTTC	CASSFGFTYEQYF
TRBJ2-7	.	TRBD2	TRBV13	TGTGCCAGCAGCTTACGGGACTACCAACCAGAGCAGTACTTC	CASSLRDYQPEQYF
TRBJ1-3	once	.	TRBV5-1	TGCGCCAGCAGCTTGACAGCCGGGGACACCATATATTTT	CASSLTAGDTIYF
TRBJ2-7	.	TRBD2	TRBV5-1	TGCGCCAGCAGCTTGTTATCCGGGACTAGCGGGAGCGAGCAGTACTTC	CASSLLSGTSGSEQYF
TRBJ2-3	.	TRBD2	TRBV7-9	TGTGCCAGCAGGGTAGCGGGTGACCCCACAGATACGCAGTATTTT	CASRVAGDPTDTQYF
TRBJ2-7	.	.	TRBV5-4	TGTGCCAGCAGCTTGGGGGCGGGAAGGCCCTACGAGCAGTACTTC	CASSLGAGRPYEQYF
TRBJ2-2	.	.	TRBV9	TGTGCCAGCAGCCCTCTGGTGACCAACACCGGGGAGCTGTTTTTT	CASSPLVTNTGELFF
TRBJ1-1	.	.	TRBV19	TGTGCCAGTAGTACTACATTGAACACTGAAGCTTTCTTT	CASSTTLNTEAFF
TRBJ2-7	.	.	TRBV29-1	TGCAGCGTTGAAATCGGGCCGTCCTACGAGCAGTACTTC	CSVEIGPSYEQYF
TRBJ1-5	.	TRBD1	TRBV19	TGTGCCAGTAGTTACAGGGGCGGCAATCAGCCCCAGCATTTT	CASSYRGGNQPQHF
TRBJ1-1	.	.	TRBV27	TGTGCCAGCACCAGGGGTTGGGGGAACACTGAAGCTTTCTTT	CASTRGWGNTEAFF
TRBJ1-4	.	TRBD1	TRBV19	TGTGCCAGTAGTATCTCGACAGGGTATAATGAAAAACTGTTTTTT	CASSISTGYNEKLFF
TRBJ2-1	.	TRBD1	TRBV20-1	TGCAGCCGGGACAGGGCGAGGGAAGAGTTCTTC	CSRDRAREEFF
TRBJ2-1	.	TRBD2	TRBV13	TGTGCCAGCAGTCCTATAGCGGGAGGATTCGATGAGCAGTTCTTC	CASSPIAGGFDEQFF
TRBJ2-7	once	.	TRBV11-3	TGTGCCAGCAGCCGCTACCGGGATCGTGAGCAGTACTTC	CASSRYRDREQYF
TRBJ2-3	.	.	TRBV6-5	TGTGCCAGCAGTTACTCGAACGCAGATACGCAGTATTTT	CASSYSNADTQYF
TRBJ1-1	.	.	TRBV30	TGTGCCTGGAGCCTTGGGCAGGGCTGGCAGAACACTGAAGCTTTCTTT	CAWSLGQGWQNTEAFF
TRBJ1-1	.	.	TRBV20-1	TGCAGTGCCCCACAGGGCACTGAAGCTTTCTTT	CSAPQGTEAFF
TRBJ2-7	.	.	TRBV29-1	TGCAGCGTTGAAGACGCGATCGGGGGCACCTACGAGCAGTACTTC	CSVEDAIGGTYEQYF
TRBJ2-2	.	TRBD1	TRBV28	TGTGCCAGCAGTCCAACAGGGGGGTCCGGGGAGCTGTTTTTT	CASSPTGGSGELFF
TRBJ1-3	.	TRBD1	TRBV6-5	TGTGCCAGCAGAAACGGACAGGTGGACACCATATATTTT	CASRNGQVDTIYF